This TCR beta chain was identified during a study of memory CD4+ T cells and cytomegalovirus serostatus. Study in general: Healthy Belgian adult donors included under ten CMV-positive and some 24 CMV-negative people.

Assay: immunoSEQ multiplex PCR; the TCRdb copy retains only in-frame clones and omits some. The profile shows tens of thousands of clones, about 70% of them singletons. Findings of the study overall: Repertoires predicted CMV serostatus with median bootstrapped AUC of around 0.96. About 40% of the roughly 160 known CMV-associated TCRbeta sequences appeared in CD4+ memory.

About this clone: Its specificity is unknown.

V lost 5 bases, J lost 4 bases, and 9 bases stayed unmatched. In germline, CDR1 is SQVTM, CDR2 ANQGSEA. This CDR3 is built from 14 residues. The sort gate was single viable CD3+CD4+CD8-CD45RO+ cells for memory CD4+ T cells. The chain joins TRBV29-1 to TRBJ2-7, with TRBD1 matching 9 bases. The sample comprised memory CD4+ T cells from blood. This clonotype was sampled from an adult in good health and CMV-seropositive. This CDR3 is CSVKENRGRYEQYF. The CDR3 DNA is TGCAGCGTTAAGGAAAACAGGGGGCGGTACGAGCAGTACTTC.